This T cell receptor (beta chain) derives from a study of identical twins. Via MiXCR, TCRdb re-called the 5' RACE reads, giving one row per CDR3 protein. This sample yields approximately 630,000 distinct CDR3 sequences, of which 7% to 7.5% are seen a single time; 1.6% belongs to the top ten. Germline V lookup: CDR1 SGHVS, CDR2 FNYEAQ. J was trimmed by 6 bases and V by 4 bases; bases with no gene match: 3. The CDR3 loop spans 14 amino acids. Healthy Caucasians alone served as donors. This clonotype was counted between two and nine times. Antigen unknown. The study's findings and limits: With beta out-of-frame sequences, excess sharing by twins was weaker. There were fewer insertions in abundant cord blood beta clonotypes, but memory repertoires showed no such pattern. There was an excess of low generation probability in the out-of-frame alpha sequences that twins shared.

The same sample was also used in a study of yellow fever vaccine responses in identical twins.

The gene calls are TRBV7-6 and TRBJ2-2; the match to TRBD1 covers 9 bases. Sequenced input: PBMCs. This clonotype was sampled from a woman aged 18-29 years in good health. Here the CDR3 DNA reads TGTGCCAGCAGCTGGACAGGGGTCCCCGGGGAGCTGTTTTTT. It is translated as CASSWTGVPGELFF. The full variable domain, rest sourced from reference TRBV7-6 and TRBJ2-2, is GAGVSQSPRYKVTKRGQDVALRCDPISGHVSLYWYRQALGQGPEFLTYFNYEAQQDKSGLPNDRFSAERPEGSISTLTIQRTEQRDSAMYRCASSWTGVPGELFFGEGSRLTVL.